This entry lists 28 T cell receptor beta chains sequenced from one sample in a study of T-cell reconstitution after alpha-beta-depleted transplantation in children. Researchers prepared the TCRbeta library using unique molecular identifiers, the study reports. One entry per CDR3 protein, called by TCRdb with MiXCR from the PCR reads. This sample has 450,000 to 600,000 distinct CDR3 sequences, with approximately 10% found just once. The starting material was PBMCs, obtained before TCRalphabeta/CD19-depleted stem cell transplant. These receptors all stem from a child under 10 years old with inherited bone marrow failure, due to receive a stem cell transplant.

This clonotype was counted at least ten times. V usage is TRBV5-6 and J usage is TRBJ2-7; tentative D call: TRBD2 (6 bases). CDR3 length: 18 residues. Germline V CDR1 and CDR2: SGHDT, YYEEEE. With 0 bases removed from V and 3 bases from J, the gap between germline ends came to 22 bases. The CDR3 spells CASSLVRKGGSRNYEQYF. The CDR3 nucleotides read TGTGCCAGCAGCTTGGTACGTAAGGGAGGCTCCCGAAACTACGAGCAGTACTTC.

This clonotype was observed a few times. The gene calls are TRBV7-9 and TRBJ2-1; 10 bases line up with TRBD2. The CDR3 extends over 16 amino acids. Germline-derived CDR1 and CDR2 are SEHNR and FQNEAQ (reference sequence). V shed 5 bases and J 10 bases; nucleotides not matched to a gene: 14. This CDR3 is CASSRIFLAGGDEQFF. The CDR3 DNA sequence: TGTGCCAGCAGCCGGATTTTCTTAGCGGGAGGTGACGAGCAGTTCTTC.

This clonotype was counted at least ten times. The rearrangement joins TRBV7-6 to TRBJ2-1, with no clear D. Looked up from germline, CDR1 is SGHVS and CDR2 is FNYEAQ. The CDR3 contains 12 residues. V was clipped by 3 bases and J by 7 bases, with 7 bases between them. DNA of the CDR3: TGTGCCAGCAGCTTCGATGGAAATGAGCAGTTCTTC. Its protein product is CASSFDGNEQFF.

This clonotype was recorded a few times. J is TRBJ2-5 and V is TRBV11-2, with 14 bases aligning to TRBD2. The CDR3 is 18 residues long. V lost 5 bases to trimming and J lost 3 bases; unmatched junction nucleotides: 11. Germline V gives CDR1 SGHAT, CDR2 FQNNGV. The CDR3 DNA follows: TGTGCCAGCAGCCCGACTAGCGGGAGGGCCGTGTGGGAAGAGACCCAGTACTTC. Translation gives CASSPTSGRAVWEETQYF.

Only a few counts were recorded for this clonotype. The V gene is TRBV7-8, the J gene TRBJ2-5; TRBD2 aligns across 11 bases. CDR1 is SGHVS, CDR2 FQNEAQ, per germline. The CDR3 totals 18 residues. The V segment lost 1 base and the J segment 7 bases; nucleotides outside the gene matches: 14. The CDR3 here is CASSLVVAGGYKMRTQYF. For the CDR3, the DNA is TGTGCCAGCAGCTTAGTAGTAGCGGGAGGGTACAAGATGAGGACCCAGTACTTC.

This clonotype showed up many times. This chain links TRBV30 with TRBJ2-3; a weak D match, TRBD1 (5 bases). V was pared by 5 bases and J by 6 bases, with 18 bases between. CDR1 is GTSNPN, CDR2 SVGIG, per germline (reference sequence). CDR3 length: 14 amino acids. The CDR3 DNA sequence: TGTGCCTGGGCCACAGGTGCTGGTGGGGATACGCAGTATTTT. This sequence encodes CAWATGAGGDTQYF. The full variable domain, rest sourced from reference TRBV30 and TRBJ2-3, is SQTIHQWPATLVQPVGSPLSLECTVEGTSNPNLYWYRQAAGRGLQLLFYSVGIGQISSEVPQNLSASRPQDRQFILSSKKLLLSDSGFYLCAWATGAGGDTQYFGPGTRLTVL.

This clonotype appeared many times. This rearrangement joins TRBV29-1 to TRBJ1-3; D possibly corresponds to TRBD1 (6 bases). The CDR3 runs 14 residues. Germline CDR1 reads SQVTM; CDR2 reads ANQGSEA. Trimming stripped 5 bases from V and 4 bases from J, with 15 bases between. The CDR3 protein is CSVKRGASGNTIYF. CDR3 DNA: TGCAGCGTTAAACGGGGGGCGTCGGGAAACACCATATATTTT. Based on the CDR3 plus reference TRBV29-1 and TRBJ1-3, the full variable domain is SAVISQKPSRDICQRGTSLTIQCQVDSQVTMMFWYRQQPGQSLTLIATANQGSEATYESGFVIDKFPISRPNLTFSTLTVSNMSPEDSSIYLCSVKRGASGNTIYFGEGSWLTVV.

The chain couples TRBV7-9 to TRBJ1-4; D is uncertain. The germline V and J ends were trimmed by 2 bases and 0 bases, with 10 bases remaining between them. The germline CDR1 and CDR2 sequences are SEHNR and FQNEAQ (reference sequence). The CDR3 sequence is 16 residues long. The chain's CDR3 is CASSLSLVTTNEKLFF. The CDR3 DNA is TGTGCCAGCAGCTTAAGTCTTGTTACAACTAATGAAAAACTGTTTTTT.

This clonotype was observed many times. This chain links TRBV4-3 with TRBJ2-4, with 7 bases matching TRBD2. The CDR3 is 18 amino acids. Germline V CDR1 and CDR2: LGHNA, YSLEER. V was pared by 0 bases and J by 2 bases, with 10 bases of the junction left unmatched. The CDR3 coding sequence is TGCGCCAGCAGCCAAGACTGGGGGGGAGGGCCCTCCAAAAACATTCAGTACTTC. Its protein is CASSQDWGGGPSKNIQYF.

The CDR3 coding sequence is TGTGCCAGCAGTTCGGGCTGGCGTGGAGCTTTCTTT. This sequence encodes CASSSGWRGAFF. This chain joins TRBV5-6 and TRBJ1-1; unclear D gene. V shed 5 bases and J shed 10 bases, with 15 bases lying between them. Germline lookup yields CDR1 SGHDT and CDR2 YYEEEE. This CDR3 is 12 amino acids long.

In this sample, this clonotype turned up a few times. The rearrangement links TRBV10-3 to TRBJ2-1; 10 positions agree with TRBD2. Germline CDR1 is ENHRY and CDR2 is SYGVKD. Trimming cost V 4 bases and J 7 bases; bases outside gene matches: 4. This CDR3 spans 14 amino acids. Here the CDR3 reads CAISGGLAPNEQFF. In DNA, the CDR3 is TGTGCCATCAGTGGGGGACTAGCGCCTAATGAGCAGTTCTTC.

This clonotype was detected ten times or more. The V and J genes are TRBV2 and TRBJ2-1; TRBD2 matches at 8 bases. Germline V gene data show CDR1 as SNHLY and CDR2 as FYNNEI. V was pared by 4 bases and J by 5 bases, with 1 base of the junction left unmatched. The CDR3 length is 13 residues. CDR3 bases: TGTGCCAGCAGTGGCGGGAGGAACAATGAGCAGTTCTTC. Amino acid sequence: CASSGGRNNEQFF. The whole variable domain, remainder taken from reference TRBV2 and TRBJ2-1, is EPEVTQTPSHQVTQMGQEVILRCVPISNHLYFYWYRQILGQKVEFLVSFYNNEISEKSEIFDDQFSVERPDGSNFTLKIRSTKLEDSAMYFCASSGGRNNEQFFGPGTRLTVL.

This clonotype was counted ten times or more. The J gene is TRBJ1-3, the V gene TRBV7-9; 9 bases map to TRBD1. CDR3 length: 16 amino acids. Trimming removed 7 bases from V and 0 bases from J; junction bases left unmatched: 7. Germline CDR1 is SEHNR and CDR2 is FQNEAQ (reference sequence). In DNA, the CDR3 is TGTGCCAGCACCACCCCGGGACAGGGCTCTGGAAACACCATATATTTT. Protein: CASTTPGQGSGNTIYF.

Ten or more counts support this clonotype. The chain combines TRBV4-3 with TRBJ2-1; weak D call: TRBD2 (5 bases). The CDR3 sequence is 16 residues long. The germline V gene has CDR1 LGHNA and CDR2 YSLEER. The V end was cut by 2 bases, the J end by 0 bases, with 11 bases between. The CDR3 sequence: CASSQLAEYSYNEQFF. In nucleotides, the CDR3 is TGCGCCAGCAGCCAACTAGCCGAATACTCCTACAATGAGCAGTTCTTC.

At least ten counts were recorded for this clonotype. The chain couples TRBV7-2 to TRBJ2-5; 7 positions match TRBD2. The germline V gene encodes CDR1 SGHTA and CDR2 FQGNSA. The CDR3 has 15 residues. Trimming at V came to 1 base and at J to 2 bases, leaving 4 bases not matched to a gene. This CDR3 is CASSLDGRRQETQYF. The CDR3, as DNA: TGTGCCAGCAGCTTAGACGGGAGGAGGCAAGAGACCCAGTACTTC.

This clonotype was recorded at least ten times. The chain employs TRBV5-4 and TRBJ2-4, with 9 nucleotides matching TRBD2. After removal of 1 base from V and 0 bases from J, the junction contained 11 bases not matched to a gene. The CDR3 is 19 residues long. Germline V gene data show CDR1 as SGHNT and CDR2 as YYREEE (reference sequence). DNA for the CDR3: TGTGCCAGCAGCTTGATGGCCCCCAGGACTAGCGAAGCCAAAAACATTCAGTACTTC. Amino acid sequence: CASSLMAPRTSEAKNIQYF.

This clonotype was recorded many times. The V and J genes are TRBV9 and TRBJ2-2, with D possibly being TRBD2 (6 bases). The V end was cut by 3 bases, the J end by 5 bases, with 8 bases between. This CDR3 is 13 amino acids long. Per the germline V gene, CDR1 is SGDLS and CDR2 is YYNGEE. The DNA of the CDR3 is TGTGCCAGCAGCGCGACTAGTACCGGGGAGCTGTTTTTT. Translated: CASSATSTGELFF.

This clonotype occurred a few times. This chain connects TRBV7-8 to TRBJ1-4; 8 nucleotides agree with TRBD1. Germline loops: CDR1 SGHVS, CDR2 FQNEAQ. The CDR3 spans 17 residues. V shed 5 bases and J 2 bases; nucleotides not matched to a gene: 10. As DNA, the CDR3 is TGTGCCAGCAGCAGTAGAGGGGACAGGCCCACTAATGAAAAACTGTTTTTT. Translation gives CASSSRGDRPTNEKLFF.

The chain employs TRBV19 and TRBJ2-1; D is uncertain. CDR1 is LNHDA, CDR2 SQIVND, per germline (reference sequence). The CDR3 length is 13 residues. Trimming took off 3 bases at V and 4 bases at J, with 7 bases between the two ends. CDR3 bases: TGTGCCAGTAGTATTACGGCGTACAATGAGCAGTTCTTC. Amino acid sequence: CASSITAYNEQFF.

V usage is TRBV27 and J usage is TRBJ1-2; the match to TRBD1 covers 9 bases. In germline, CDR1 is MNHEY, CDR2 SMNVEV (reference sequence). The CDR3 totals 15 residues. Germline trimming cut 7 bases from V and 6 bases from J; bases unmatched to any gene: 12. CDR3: CASTRSWDREDGYTF. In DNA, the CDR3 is TGTGCCAGCACCCGTAGTTGGGACAGGGAAGATGGCTACACCTTC.

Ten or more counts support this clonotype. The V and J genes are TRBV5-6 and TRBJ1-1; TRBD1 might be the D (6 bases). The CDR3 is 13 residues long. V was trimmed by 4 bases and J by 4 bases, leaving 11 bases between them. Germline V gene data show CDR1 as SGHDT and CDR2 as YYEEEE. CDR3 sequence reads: CASSLRQVTEAFF. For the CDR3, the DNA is TGTGCCAGCAGCCTGAGACAGGTCACTGAAGCTTTCTTT.

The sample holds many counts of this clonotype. The CDR3 bases are TGCAGCGTTCTGGGGGAGCCTAATGAAAAACTGTTTTTT. This sequence encodes CSVLGEPNEKLFF. V gene TRBV29-1 combines with J gene TRBJ1-4, with a tentative D call TRBD1 (5 bases). Germline CDR1 reads SQVTM; CDR2 reads ANQGSEA. The CDR3 runs 13 residues. Trimming removed 5 bases at V and 3 bases at J, with 10 bases between.

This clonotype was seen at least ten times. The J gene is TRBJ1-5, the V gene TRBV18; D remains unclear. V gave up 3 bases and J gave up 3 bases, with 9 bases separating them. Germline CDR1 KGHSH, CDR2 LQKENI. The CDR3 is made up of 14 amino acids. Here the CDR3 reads CASSPGNPNQPQHF. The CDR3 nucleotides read TGTGCCAGCTCACCGGGGAATCCCAATCAGCCCCAGCATTTT.

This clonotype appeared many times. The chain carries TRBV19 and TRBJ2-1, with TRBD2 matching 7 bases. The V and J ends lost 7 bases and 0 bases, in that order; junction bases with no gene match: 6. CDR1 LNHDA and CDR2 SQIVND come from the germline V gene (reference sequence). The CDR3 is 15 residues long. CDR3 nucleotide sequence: TGTGCCAGTACCTTGAGCGGGAACTCCTACAATGAGCAGTTCTTC. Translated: CASTLSGNSYNEQFF.

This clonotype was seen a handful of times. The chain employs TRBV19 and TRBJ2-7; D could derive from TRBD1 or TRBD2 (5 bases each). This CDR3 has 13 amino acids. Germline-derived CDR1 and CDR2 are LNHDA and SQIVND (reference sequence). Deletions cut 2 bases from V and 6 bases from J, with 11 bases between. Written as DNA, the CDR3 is TGTGCCAGTAGTATACGAGGGGTCGGCGAGCAGTACTTC. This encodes CASSIRGVGEQYF.

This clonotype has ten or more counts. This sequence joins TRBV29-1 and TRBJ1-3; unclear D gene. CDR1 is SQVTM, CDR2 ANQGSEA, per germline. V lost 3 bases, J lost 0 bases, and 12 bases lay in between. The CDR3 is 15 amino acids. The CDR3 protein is CSVDEWNHSGNTIYF. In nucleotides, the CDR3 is TGCAGCGTTGATGAGTGGAACCACTCTGGAAACACCATATATTTT.

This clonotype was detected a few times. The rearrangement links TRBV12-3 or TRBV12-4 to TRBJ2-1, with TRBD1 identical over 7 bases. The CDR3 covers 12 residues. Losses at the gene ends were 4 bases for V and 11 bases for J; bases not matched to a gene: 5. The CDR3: CASSSWGQQQFF. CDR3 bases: TGTGCCAGCAGTTCCTGGGGACAGCAGCAGTTCTTC.

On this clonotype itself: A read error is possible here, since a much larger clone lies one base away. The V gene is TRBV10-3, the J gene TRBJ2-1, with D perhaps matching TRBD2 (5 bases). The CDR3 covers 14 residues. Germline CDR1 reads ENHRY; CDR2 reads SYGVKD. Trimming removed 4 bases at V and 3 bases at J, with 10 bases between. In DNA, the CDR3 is TGTGCCATCAGTGGGACCGGGGTCTACAATGAGCAGTTCTTC. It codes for CAISGTGVYNEQFF.